This is a list of T cell receptor beta chains from one sample in a study of chemoradiotherapy in HPV16-positive cancers. The repertoire was sequenced with immunoSEQ multiplex PCR; TCRdb's copy has only in-frame clones and lacks some. The repertoire holds 6,500 to 9,000 clones, with roughly four fifths as singletons. This sample comprised tumor tissue, obtained from a patient who underwent chemoradiotherapy. These receptors came from a human donor with HPV-associated anogenital cancer. The CDR3 runs from the conserved cysteine through the conserved F or W. The D gene is left open where the match is weak. Rows may omit the clone size; those that give it use once, few, many or a size class.

d_call: TRBD1; clone_size: NA; v_call: TRBV9; j_call: TRBJ1-6; cdr3_nt: TGTGCCAGCAGCGTAGAGGGACAGGGGAATTCACCCCTCCACTTT; cdr3_aa: CASSVEGQGNSPLHF
d_call: TRBD1; clone_size: NA; v_call: TRBV5-1; j_call: TRBJ1-2; cdr3_nt: TGCGCCAGCAGCTTAACAACAGGGGGGGTTGATGGCTACACCTTC; cdr3_aa: CASSLTTGGVDGYTF
d_call: TRBD2; clone_size: NA; v_call: TRBV28; j_call: TRBJ2-1; cdr3_nt: TGTGCCAGCAGTTTATTGGGACTAGCGGGGGGGCCCGGCAACAATGAGCAGTTCTTC; cdr3_aa: CASSLLGLAGGPGNNEQFF
d_call: TRBD1; clone_size: NA; v_call: TRBV4-3; j_call: TRBJ1-2; cdr3_nt: TGCGCCAGCAGCCAAGATATCTGGGGGACAGGGACCAACTATGGCTACACCTTC; cdr3_aa: CASSQDIWGTGTNYGYTF
d_call: NA; clone_size: large; v_call: TRBV4-2; j_call: TRBJ1-5; cdr3_nt: TGTGCCAGCAGCCAAGCGTATCGGACCGACGGACAGCCCCAGCATTTT; cdr3_aa: CASSQAYRTDGQPQHF
d_call: TRBD1; clone_size: NA; v_call: TRBV29-1; j_call: TRBJ2-6; cdr3_nt: TGCAGCGCCCACTGGACAGGAGCCAACGTCCTGACTTTC; cdr3_aa: CSAHWTGANVLTF
d_call: NA; clone_size: once; v_call: TRBV6-1; j_call: TRBJ1-5; cdr3_nt: TGTGCCAGCACCTCCTCCAGGGACAATCAGCCCCAGCATTTT; cdr3_aa: CASTSSRDNQPQHF
d_call: NA; clone_size: NA; v_call: TRBV5-5; j_call: TRBJ1-1; cdr3_nt: TGTGCCAGCAGCAGCTGGGACCGGAACACTGAAGCTTTCTTT; cdr3_aa: CASSSWDRNTEAFF
d_call: TRBD2; clone_size: NA; v_call: TRBV6-1; j_call: TRBJ2-1; cdr3_nt: TGTGCCAGCAGTCTAGCGGGGGGGCCGAGTGAGCAGTTCTTC; cdr3_aa: CASSLAGGPSEQFF
d_call: TRBD2; clone_size: NA; v_call: TRBV28; j_call: TRBJ2-7; cdr3_nt: TGTGCCAGCACTACTTCATCGGGGGGGCGGCTCGAGCAGTACTTC; cdr3_aa: CASTTSSGGRLEQYF
d_call: NA; clone_size: few; v_call: TRBV14; j_call: TRBJ1-1; cdr3_nt: TGTGCCAGCAGCCGCCAGGGGTGGCAGAACACTGAAGCTTTCTTT; cdr3_aa: CASSRQGWQNTEAFF
d_call: NA; clone_size: NA; v_call: TRBV5-1; j_call: TRBJ1-1; cdr3_nt: TGCGCCAGCAGCTTGGGAGAGTGGAACACTGAAGCTTTCTTT; cdr3_aa: CASSLGEWNTEAFF
d_call: TRBD1; clone_size: NA; v_call: TRBV14; j_call: TRBJ2-2; cdr3_nt: TGTGCCAGCAGCCGACAGGGGACGAACACCGGGGAGCTGTTTTTT; cdr3_aa: CASSRQGTNTGELFF
d_call: NA; clone_size: NA; v_call: TRBV7-2; j_call: TRBJ2-5; cdr3_nt: TGTGCCAGCAGCTTGGGAGATCAAGAGACCCAGTACTTC; cdr3_aa: CASSLGDQETQYF
d_call: NA; clone_size: once; v_call: TRBV16; j_call: TRBJ2-1; cdr3_nt: TGTGCCAGCAGCCAATCCTACGAGCAGTTCTTC; cdr3_aa: CASSQSYEQFF
d_call: NA; clone_size: NA; v_call: TRBV15; j_call: TRBJ1-1; cdr3_nt: TGTGCCACCAGCAGAGAAAGGGGCCAGACTGAAGCTTTCTTT; cdr3_aa: CATSRERGQTEAFF
d_call: NA; clone_size: NA; v_call: TRBV28; j_call: TRBJ2-7; cdr3_nt: TGTGCCAGCAGTTCCTCGGACGGGGACTACGAGCAGTACTTC; cdr3_aa: CASSSSDGDYEQYF
d_call: NA; clone_size: NA; v_call: TRBV10-3; j_call: TRBJ2-5; cdr3_nt: TGTGCCATCAGAGAGACAGGCCAAGAGACCCAGTACTTC; cdr3_aa: CAIRETGQETQYF
d_call: NA; clone_size: NA; v_call: TRBV30; j_call: TRBJ1-5; cdr3_nt: TGTGCCTGGAGCGACGTTGGGCATGGTCAGCCCCAGCATTTT; cdr3_aa: CAWSDVGHGQPQHF
d_call: NA; clone_size: NA; v_call: TRBV5-4; j_call: TRBJ2-4; cdr3_nt: TGTGCCAGCAGCACACTGGGGGCGGACATTCAGTACTTC; cdr3_aa: CASSTLGADIQYF
d_call: NA; clone_size: few; v_call: TRBV6-1; j_call: TRBJ1-6; cdr3_nt: TGTGCCAGCTGGCCCCAGAGCTCCTATAATTCACCCCTCCACTTT; cdr3_aa: CASWPQSSYNSPLHF
d_call: NA; clone_size: NA; v_call: TRBV10-2; j_call: TRBJ1-2; cdr3_nt: TGCGCCAGCAGTGAGTTCCCAGGACGGTTTGATGGCTACACCTTC; cdr3_aa: CASSEFPGRFDGYTF
d_call: NA; clone_size: NA; v_call: TRBV27; j_call: TRBJ2-5; cdr3_nt: TGTGCCAGCAGTTTCGACTTCGGGGAGACCCAGTACTTC; cdr3_aa: CASSFDFGETQYF
d_call: TRBD2; clone_size: NA; v_call: TRBV5-4; j_call: TRBJ2-2; cdr3_nt: TGTGCCAGCAGGGGAGGACTAGCGGGGGGGAACACCGGGGAGCTGTTTTTT; cdr3_aa: CASRGGLAGGNTGELFF
d_call: TRBD1; clone_size: NA; v_call: TRBV19; j_call: TRBJ1-1; cdr3_nt: TGTGCCAGTACTATGACAGGGGCTCTCGAAGCTTTCTTT; cdr3_aa: CASTMTGALEAFF
d_call: NA; clone_size: NA; v_call: TRBV6-6; j_call: TRBJ1-6; cdr3_nt: TGTGCCAGCAAAATTAGAACAGGGATTAATTCACCCCTCCACTTT; cdr3_aa: CASKIRTGINSPLHF
d_call: NA; clone_size: NA; v_call: TRBV18; j_call: TRBJ1-1; cdr3_nt: TGTGCCAGCTCACCGTTGACAGACCCGAACACTGAAGCTTTCTTT; cdr3_aa: CASSPLTDPNTEAFF
d_call: NA; clone_size: NA; v_call: TRBV27; j_call: TRBJ1-1; cdr3_nt: TGTGCCAGCGGAAAGGACAACACTGAAGCTTTCTTT; cdr3_aa: CASGKDNTEAFF
d_call: NA; clone_size: NA; v_call: TRBV10-1; j_call: TRBJ2-1; cdr3_nt: TGCGCCAGCAGTGAGTCGGGGGGCTCCTACAATGAGCAGTTCTTC; cdr3_aa: CASSESGGSYNEQFF
d_call: NA; clone_size: few; v_call: TRBV7-9; j_call: TRBJ1-6; cdr3_nt: TGTGCCAGCAGCTCCATTGACAGGAGATATAATTCACCCCTCCACTTT; cdr3_aa: CASSSIDRRYNSPLHF
d_call: NA; clone_size: NA; v_call: TRBV19; j_call: TRBJ2-5; cdr3_nt: TGTGCCAGTAGTATAAATTTGGGCATTGAGACCCAGTACTTC; cdr3_aa: CASSINLGIETQYF
d_call: NA; clone_size: NA; v_call: TRBV29-1; j_call: TRBJ2-5; cdr3_nt: TGCAGCGTTAACCAAGAGACCCAGTACTTC; cdr3_aa: CSVNQETQYF
d_call: NA; clone_size: NA; v_call: TRBV5-1; j_call: TRBJ1-1; cdr3_nt: TGCGCCAGCAGCTACGGGACATCTGACACTGAAGCTTTCTTT; cdr3_aa: CASSYGTSDTEAFF
d_call: TRBD1; clone_size: NA; v_call: TRBV10-3; j_call: TRBJ1-4; cdr3_nt: TGTGCCATCAGTGCCTACCAGGGACAGGGAACGAATGAAAAACTGTTTTTT; cdr3_aa: CAISAYQGQGTNEKLFF
d_call: NA; clone_size: NA; v_call: TRBV27; j_call: TRBJ1-5; cdr3_nt: TGTGCCAGCAGTTTATCGGCAGGGAGAAGTAATCAGCCCCAGCATTTT; cdr3_aa: CASSLSAGRSNQPQHF
d_call: NA; clone_size: NA; v_call: TRBV19; j_call: TRBJ1-5; cdr3_nt: TGTGCCACTGCCCCCAGGGGAGAGGACCAGCCCCAGCATTTT; cdr3_aa: CATAPRGEDQPQHF
d_call: NA; clone_size: NA; v_call: TRBV5-5; j_call: TRBJ1-2; cdr3_nt: TGTGCCAGCAGCCCCCAACGGGGTGTCTATGGCTACACCTTC; cdr3_aa: CASSPQRGVYGYTF
d_call: NA; clone_size: NA; v_call: TRBV19; j_call: TRBJ2-7; cdr3_nt: TGTGCCAGTAGTCCCGGACTAAACTACGAGCAGTACTTC; cdr3_aa: CASSPGLNYEQYF
d_call: NA; clone_size: few; v_call: TRBV6-6; j_call: TRBJ1-6; cdr3_nt: TGTGCCAGCAGTTACGAATCTACCTATAATTCACCCCTCCACTTT; cdr3_aa: CASSYESTYNSPLHF
d_call: NA; clone_size: NA; v_call: TRBV29-1; j_call: TRBJ2-3; cdr3_nt: TGCAGCGTTGAGGTGGCTATGCAGTATTTT; cdr3_aa: CSVEVAMQYF
d_call: TRBD1; clone_size: few; v_call: TRBV13; j_call: TRBJ1-6; cdr3_nt: TGTGCCAGCAGCAGGACAGGAATTGGTTCACCCCTCCACTTT; cdr3_aa: CASSRTGIGSPLHF
d_call: NA; clone_size: NA; v_call: TRBV7-2; j_call: TRBJ2-1; cdr3_nt: TGTGCCAGCAGCATCGACTACAGGGTCCAGTTCTTC; cdr3_aa: CASSIDYRVQFF
d_call: NA; clone_size: NA; v_call: TRBV18; j_call: TRBJ2-7; cdr3_nt: TGTGCCAGCTCACCAAGGACAGCCCACGACTACGAGCAGTACTTC; cdr3_aa: CASSPRTAHDYEQYF
d_call: TRBD2; clone_size: NA; v_call: TRBV7-2; j_call: TRBJ2-3; cdr3_nt: TGTGCCAGCAGCCCCCTCGCGGGGGGGTTCACAGATACGCAGTATTTT; cdr3_aa: CASSPLAGGFTDTQYF
d_call: TRBD1; clone_size: NA; v_call: TRBV18; j_call: TRBJ1-2; cdr3_nt: TGTGCCAGCTCACCACGCTCACAGGGGGACTATGGCTACACCTTC; cdr3_aa: CASSPRSQGDYGYTF
d_call: TRBD1; clone_size: NA; v_call: TRBV2; j_call: TRBJ2-3; cdr3_nt: TGTGCCAGCAGTGAAGGCAGGGGGACGGATACGCAGTATTTT; cdr3_aa: CASSEGRGTDTQYF
d_call: NA; clone_size: NA; v_call: TRBV19; j_call: TRBJ1-1; cdr3_nt: TGTGCCAGTAGTAGCCAGTATAACACTGAAGCTTTCTTT; cdr3_aa: CASSSQYNTEAFF
d_call: TRBD1; clone_size: NA; v_call: TRBV7-8; j_call: TRBJ1-5; cdr3_nt: TGTGCCAGCAGCTCCGGGACAGGGACCCAGCCCCAGCATTTT; cdr3_aa: CASSSGTGTQPQHF
d_call: TRBD1; clone_size: NA; v_call: TRBV18; j_call: TRBJ1-2; cdr3_nt: TGTGCCAGCGCACCCGACAGGGTAGGGTATGGCTACACCTTC; cdr3_aa: CASAPDRVGYGYTF
d_call: TRBD1; clone_size: NA; v_call: TRBV29-1; j_call: TRBJ1-2; cdr3_nt: TGCAGCGCCAGACAGGGCGACTATGGCTACACCTTC; cdr3_aa: CSARQGDYGYTF
d_call: NA; clone_size: NA; v_call: TRBV6-1; j_call: TRBJ1-1; cdr3_nt: TGTGCCAGCAGCCCCATGTTAGCTGAAGCTTTCTTT; cdr3_aa: CASSPMLAEAFF
d_call: NA; clone_size: once; v_call: TRBV12-5; j_call: TRBJ2-5; cdr3_nt: TGTGCTAGTGGTTTGGGAAGCGGGGAGACCCAGTACTTC; cdr3_aa: CASGLGSGETQYF
d_call: NA; clone_size: NA; v_call: TRBV19; j_call: TRBJ1-6; cdr3_nt: TGTGCCAGTAGTATTATGGCCTTTAATTCACCCCTCCACTTT; cdr3_aa: CASSIMAFNSPLHF
d_call: NA; clone_size: NA; v_call: TRBV4-2; j_call: TRBJ2-1; cdr3_nt: TGTGCCAGCAGCCAGGACTACAATGAGCAGTTCTTC; cdr3_aa: CASSQDYNEQFF
d_call: TRBD1; clone_size: NA; v_call: TRBV27; j_call: TRBJ2-7; cdr3_nt: TGTGCCAGCAGTTTATTGCCGGGACAGGGGGCTGGCGAGCAGTACTTC; cdr3_aa: CASSLLPGQGAGEQYF
d_call: NA; clone_size: NA; v_call: TRBV7-2; j_call: TRBJ2-1; cdr3_nt: TGTGCCAGCAGCTCCAATGAGCAGTTCTTC; cdr3_aa: CASSSNEQFF
d_call: TRBD2; clone_size: NA; v_call: TRBV7-9; j_call: TRBJ2-1; cdr3_nt: TGTGCCAGCAGCCCGCGGGGGAGCTCCTACAATGAGCAGTTCTTC; cdr3_aa: CASSPRGSSYNEQFF
d_call: NA; clone_size: NA; v_call: TRBV4-1; j_call: TRBJ1-5; cdr3_nt: TGCGCCAGCAGCCGAACGGCGCTACCAAATCAGCCCCAGCATTTT; cdr3_aa: CASSRTALPNQPQHF